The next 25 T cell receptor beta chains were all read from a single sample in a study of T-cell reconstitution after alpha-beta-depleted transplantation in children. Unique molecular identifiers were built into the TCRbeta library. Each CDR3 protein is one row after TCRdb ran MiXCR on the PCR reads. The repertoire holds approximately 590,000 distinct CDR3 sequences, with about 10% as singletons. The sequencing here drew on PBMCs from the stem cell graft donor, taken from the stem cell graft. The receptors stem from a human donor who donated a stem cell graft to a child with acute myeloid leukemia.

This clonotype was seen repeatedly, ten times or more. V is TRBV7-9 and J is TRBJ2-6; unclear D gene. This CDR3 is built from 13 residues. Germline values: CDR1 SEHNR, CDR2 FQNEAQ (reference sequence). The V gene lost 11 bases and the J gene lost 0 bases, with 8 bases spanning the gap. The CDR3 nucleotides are TGTGCCTCCCCGGTCTCTGGGGCCAACGTCCTGACTTTC. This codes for CASPVSGANVLTF. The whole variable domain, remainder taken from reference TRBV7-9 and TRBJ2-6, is DTGVSQNPRHKITKRGQNVTFRCDPISEHNRLYWYRQTLGQGPEFLTYFQNEAQLEKSRLLSDRFSAERPKGSFSTLEIQRTEQGDSAMYLCASPVSGANVLTFGAGSRLTVL.

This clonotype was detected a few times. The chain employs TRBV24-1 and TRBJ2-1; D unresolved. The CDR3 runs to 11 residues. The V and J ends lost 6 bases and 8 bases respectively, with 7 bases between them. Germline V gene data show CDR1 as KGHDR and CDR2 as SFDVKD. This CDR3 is CATSNSYEQFF. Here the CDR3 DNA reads TGTGCCACCAGTAACTCCTATGAGCAGTTCTTC.

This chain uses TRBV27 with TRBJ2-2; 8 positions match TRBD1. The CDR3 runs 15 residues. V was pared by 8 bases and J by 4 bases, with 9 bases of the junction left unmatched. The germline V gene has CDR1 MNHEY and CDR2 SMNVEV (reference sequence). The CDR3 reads CASGRTGIGTGELFF. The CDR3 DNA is TGTGCCAGCGGAAGGACAGGGATTGGCACCGGGGAGCTGTTTTTT.

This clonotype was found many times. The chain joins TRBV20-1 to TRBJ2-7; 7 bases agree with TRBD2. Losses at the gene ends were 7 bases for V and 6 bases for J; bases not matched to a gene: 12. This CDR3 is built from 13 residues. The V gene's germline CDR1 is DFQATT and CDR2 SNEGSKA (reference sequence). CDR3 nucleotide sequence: TGCAGTGTTAAAGCGGGAACAAGGGGCGAGCAGTACTTC. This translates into CSVKAGTRGEQYF.

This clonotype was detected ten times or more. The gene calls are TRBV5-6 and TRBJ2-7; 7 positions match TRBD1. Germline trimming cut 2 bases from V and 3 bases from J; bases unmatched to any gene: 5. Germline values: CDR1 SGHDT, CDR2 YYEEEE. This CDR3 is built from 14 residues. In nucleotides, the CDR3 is TGTGCCAGCAGCTTACAGGGGCGGGTCTACGAGCAGTACTTC. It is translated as CASSLQGRVYEQYF.

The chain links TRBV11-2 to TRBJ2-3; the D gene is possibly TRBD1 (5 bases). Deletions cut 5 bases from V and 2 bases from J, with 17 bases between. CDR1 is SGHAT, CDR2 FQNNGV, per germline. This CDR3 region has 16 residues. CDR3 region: CASSASLGLDTDTQYF. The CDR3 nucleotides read TGTGCCAGCAGCGCGTCTTTGGGGCTGGACACAGATACGCAGTATTTT.

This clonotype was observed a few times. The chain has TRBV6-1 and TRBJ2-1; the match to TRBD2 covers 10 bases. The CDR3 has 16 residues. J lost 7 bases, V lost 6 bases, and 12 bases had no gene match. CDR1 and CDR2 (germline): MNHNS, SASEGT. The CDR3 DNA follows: TGTGCCAGCAGACCGCGAAGCGGGGGGGATAGGAATGAGCAGTTCTTC. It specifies CASRPRSGGDRNEQFF.

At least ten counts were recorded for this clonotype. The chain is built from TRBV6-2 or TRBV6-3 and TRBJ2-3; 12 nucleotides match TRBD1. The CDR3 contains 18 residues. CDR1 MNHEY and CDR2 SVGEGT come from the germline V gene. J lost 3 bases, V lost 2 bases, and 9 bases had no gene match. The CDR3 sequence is CASSYMWDRGLWTDTQYF. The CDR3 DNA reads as TGTGCCAGCAGTTACATGTGGGACAGGGGGCTTTGGACAGATACGCAGTATTTT.

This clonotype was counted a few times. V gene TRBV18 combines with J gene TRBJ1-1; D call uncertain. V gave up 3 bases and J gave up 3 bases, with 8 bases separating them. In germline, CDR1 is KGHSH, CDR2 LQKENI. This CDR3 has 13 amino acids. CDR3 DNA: TGTGCCAGCTCACCGGGGAGGGACACTGAAGCTTTCTTT. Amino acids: CASSPGRDTEAFF.

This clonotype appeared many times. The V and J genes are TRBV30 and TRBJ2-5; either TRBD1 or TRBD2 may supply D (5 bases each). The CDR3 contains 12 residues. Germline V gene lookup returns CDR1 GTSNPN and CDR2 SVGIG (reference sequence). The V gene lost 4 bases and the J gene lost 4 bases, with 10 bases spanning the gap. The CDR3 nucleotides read TGTGCCTGGAACCCGGGGACAGAGACCCAGTACTTC. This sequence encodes CAWNPGTETQYF.

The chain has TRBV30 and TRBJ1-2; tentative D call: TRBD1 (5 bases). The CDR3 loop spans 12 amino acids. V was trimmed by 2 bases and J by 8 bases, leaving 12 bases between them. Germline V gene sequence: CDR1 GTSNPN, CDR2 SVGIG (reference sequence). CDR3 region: CAWSRQGLGYTF. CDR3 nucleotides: TGTGCCTGGAGTCGTCAGGGCTTAGGCTACACCTTC.

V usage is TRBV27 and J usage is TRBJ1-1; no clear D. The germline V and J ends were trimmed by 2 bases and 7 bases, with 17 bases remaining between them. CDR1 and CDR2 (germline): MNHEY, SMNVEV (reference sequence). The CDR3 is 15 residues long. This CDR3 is CASSLTGSPPSEAFF. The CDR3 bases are TGTGCCAGCAGTTTAACCGGGTCCCCGCCTAGTGAAGCTTTCTTT.

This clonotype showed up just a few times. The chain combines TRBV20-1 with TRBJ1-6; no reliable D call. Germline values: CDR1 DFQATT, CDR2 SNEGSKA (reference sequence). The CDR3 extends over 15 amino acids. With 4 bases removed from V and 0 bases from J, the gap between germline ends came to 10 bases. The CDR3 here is CSANPQYSYNSPLHF. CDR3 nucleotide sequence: TGCAGTGCTAACCCCCAGTACTCCTATAATTCACCCCTCCACTTT.

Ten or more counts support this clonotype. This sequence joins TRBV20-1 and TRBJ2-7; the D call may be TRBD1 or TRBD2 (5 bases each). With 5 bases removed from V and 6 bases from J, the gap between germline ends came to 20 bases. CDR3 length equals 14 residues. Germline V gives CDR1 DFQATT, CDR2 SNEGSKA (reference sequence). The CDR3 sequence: CSAYRDQRQGEQYF. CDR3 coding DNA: TGCAGTGCTTACCGGGACCAACGCCAGGGCGAGCAGTACTTC.

Written as DNA, the CDR3 is TGCAGTGCTAGAGATCCTAACAGGGGCTCTTTGCTCTCCTACGAGCAGTACTTC. Translation gives CSARDPNRGSLLSYEQYF. The chain links TRBV20-1 to TRBJ2-7; TRBD1 matches 7 bases. CDR3 length: 18 residues. V lost 0 bases to trimming and J lost 0 bases; unmatched junction nucleotides: 14. The germline V gene encodes CDR1 DFQATT and CDR2 SNEGSKA (reference sequence).

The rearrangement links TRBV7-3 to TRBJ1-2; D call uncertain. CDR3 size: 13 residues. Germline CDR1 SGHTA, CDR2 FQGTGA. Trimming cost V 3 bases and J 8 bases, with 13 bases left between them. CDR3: CASSLTVLGGYTF. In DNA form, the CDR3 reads TGTGCCAGCAGCTTGACCGTGCTTGGGGGCTACACCTTC. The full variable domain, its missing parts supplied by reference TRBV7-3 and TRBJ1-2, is GAGVSQTPSNKVTEKGKYVELRCDPISGHTALYWYRQSLGQGPEFLIYFQGTGAADDSGLPNDRFFAVRPEGSVSTLKIQRTERGDSAVYLCASSLTVLGGYTFGSGTRLTVV.

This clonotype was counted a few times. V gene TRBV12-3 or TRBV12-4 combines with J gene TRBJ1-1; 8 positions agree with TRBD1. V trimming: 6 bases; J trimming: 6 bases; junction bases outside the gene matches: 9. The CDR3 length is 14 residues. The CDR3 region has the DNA TGTGCCAGCAGACCAGGGGGCGCCGGCGCTGAAGCTTTCTTT. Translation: CASRPGGAGAEAFF.

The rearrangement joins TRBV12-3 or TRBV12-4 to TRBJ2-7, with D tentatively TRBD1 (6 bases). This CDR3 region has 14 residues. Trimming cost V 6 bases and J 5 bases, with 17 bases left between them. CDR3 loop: CASRLRGDRNEQYF. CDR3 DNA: TGTGCCAGCAGGCTCAGGGGAGACCGAAACGAGCAGTACTTC.

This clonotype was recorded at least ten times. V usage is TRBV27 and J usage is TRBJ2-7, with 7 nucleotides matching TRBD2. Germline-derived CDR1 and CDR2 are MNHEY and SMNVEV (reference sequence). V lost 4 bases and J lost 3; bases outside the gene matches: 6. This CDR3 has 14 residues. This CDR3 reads CASSSLAANYEQYF. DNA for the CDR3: TGTGCCAGCAGTTCTCTAGCGGCAAACTACGAGCAGTACTTC.

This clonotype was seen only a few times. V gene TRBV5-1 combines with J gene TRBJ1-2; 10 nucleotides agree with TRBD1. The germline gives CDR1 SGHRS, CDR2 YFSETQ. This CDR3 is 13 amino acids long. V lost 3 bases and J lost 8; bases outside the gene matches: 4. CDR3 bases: TGCGCCAGCAGCTCCGGACAGGGGGAAGGCTACACCTTC. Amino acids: CASSSGQGEGYTF.

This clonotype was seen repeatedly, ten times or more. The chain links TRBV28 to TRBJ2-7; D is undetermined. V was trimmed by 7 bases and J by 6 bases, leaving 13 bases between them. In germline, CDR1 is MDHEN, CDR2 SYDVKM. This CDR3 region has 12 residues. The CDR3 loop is CASNKGQAEQYF. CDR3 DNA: TGTGCCAGCAACAAAGGGCAAGCCGAGCAGTACTTC.

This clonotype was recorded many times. The CDR3 protein is CASSYEKREYF. The CDR3 nucleotides read TGTGCCAGCAGTTACGAGAAGAGGGAGTATTTT. The rearrangement links TRBV6-5 to TRBJ2-3; the D gene is possibly TRBD2 (5 bases). The CDR3 length is 11 residues. The V end lost 2 bases, the J end lost 13 bases, and 10 bases lay between the germline ends. The germline V gene has CDR1 MNHEY and CDR2 SVGAGI.

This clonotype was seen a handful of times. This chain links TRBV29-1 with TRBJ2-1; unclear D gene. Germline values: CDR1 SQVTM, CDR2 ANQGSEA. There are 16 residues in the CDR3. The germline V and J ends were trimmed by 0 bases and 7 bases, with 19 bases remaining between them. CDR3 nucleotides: TGCAGCGTTGAAGATCTTATAACTTTTGAGCAAAATGAGCAGTTCTTC. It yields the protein CSVEDLITFEQNEQFF.

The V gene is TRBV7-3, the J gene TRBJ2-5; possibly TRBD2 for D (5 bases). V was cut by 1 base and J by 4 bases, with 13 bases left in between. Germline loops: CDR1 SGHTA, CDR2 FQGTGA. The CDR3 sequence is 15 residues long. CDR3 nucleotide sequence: TGTGCCAGCAGCTTAAGAGCTAGCCGTGCAGAGACCCAGTACTTC. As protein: CASSLRASRAETQYF.

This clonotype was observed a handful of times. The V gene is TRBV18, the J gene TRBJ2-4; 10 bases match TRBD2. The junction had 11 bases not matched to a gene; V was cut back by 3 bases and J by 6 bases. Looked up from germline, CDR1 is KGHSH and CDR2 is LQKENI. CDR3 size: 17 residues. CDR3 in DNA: TGTGCCAGCTCACCTTTAGCGGGAGGTACCTCGGGAAACATTCAGTACTTC. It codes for CASSPLAGGTSGNIQYF.